These T cell receptor beta chains were read from a single sample in a study of cytomegalovirus exposure and HLA in healthy donors. The data were produced by immunoSEQ multiplex PCR, yet TCRdb's version contains in-frame clones alone and is incomplete. This sample has tens of thousands of clones, with about two thirds found just once. The specimen sequenced was PBMCs. The receptors stem from a middle-aged woman in good health and CMV-seropositive. Each CDR3 is given with its conserved first and last residue. D genes are given only for firm matches. Where a row states a size, it is once, few, many or the class of an expanded clone; other rows omit it.

CDR3aa,CDR3nt,j_gene,d_gene,v_gene,abundance
CASSLAGGNEQFF,TGTGCCAGCAGCTTAGCAGGGGGCAATGAGCAGTTCTTC,TRBJ2-1,NA,TRBV7-9,NA
CASSQDRETQYF,TGCGCCAGCAGCCAAGACCGGGAGACCCAGTACTTC,TRBJ2-5,NA,TRBV4-1,NA
CASRVEQGNTEAFF,TGTGCCAGCAGGGTTGAACAGGGTAACACTGAAGCTTTCTTT,TRBJ1-1,NA,TRBV6-4,NA
CASSEYSGTGAEKLFF,TGTGCCAGCAGTGAATACTCGGGGACAGGGGCTGAAAAACTGTTTTTT,TRBJ1-4,TRBD1,TRBV25-1,NA
CASSLTIVPNTGELFF,TGCGCCAGCAGCTTGACAATTGTCCCGAACACCGGGGAGCTGTTTTTT,TRBJ2-2,NA,TRBV5-1,NA
CAVTGDTEAFF,TGTGCCGTTACGGGTGACACTGAAGCTTTCTTT,TRBJ1-1,NA,TRBV10-3,NA
CASSSAGGTQETQYF,TGTGCCAGCAGCTCCGCGGGGGGGACCCAAGAGACCCAGTACTTC,TRBJ2-5,TRBD2,TRBV5-6,NA
CATSRVTKSSGNTIYF,TGTGCCACCAGCAGGGTTACGAAGAGCTCTGGAAACACCATATATTTT,TRBJ1-3,NA,TRBV15,NA
CASRTGPYEQYF,TGTGCCAGCAGAACAGGGCCCTACGAGCAGTACTTC,TRBJ2-7,NA,TRBV6-5,NA
CASSLSGGVVDEQFF,TGTGCCAGCAGCCTTAGCGGGGGGGTAGTCGATGAGCAGTTCTTC,TRBJ2-1,TRBD2,TRBV2,NA
CASSSRLGSHEQFF,TGTGCCAGCAGTTCCAGACTAGGATCCCATGAGCAGTTCTTC,TRBJ2-1,NA,TRBV7-8,once
CAWSGRSGGEAFF,TGTGCCTGGAGTGGACGCTCGGGGGGTGAAGCTTTCTTT,TRBJ1-1,NA,TRBV30,NA
CASSVSGGNTGELFF,TGTGCCAGCAGCGTTAGCGGGGGGAACACCGGGGAGCTGTTTTTT,TRBJ2-2,TRBD2,TRBV5-4,NA
CASRTTDLMNTEAFF,TGTGCCAGTAGGACGACAGACCTCATGAACACTGAAGCTTTCTTT,TRBJ1-1,NA,TRBV19,NA
CASSAGPRETQYF,TGTGCCAGCAGCGCGGGACCAAGGGAGACCCAGTACTTC,TRBJ2-5,NA,TRBV11-1,NA
CASSLRVSGGSNTGELFF,TGCGCCAGCAGCTTGAGAGTTAGCGGGGGCTCGAACACCGGGGAGCTGTTTTTT,TRBJ2-2,TRBD2,TRBV5-1,NA
CSVSTSGGAGTGELFF,TGCAGCGTTTCGACTAGCGGGGGGGCGGGCACCGGGGAGCTGTTTTTT,TRBJ2-2,TRBD2,TRBV29-1,NA
CASSVGFRGGETQYF,TGTGCCAGCAGCGTAGGGTTCAGGGGAGGGGAGACCCAGTACTTC,TRBJ2-5,NA,TRBV9,NA
CSVEGTGAYNEQFF,TGCAGCGTTGAAGGGACAGGGGCCTACAATGAGCAGTTCTTC,TRBJ2-1,TRBD1,TRBV29-1,NA
CSSSLGSGDTQYF,TGTTCCAGCAGCTTAGGTTCCGGAGATACGCAGTATTTT,TRBJ2-3,NA,TRBV7-9,few
CASSQEWTGGSTDTQYF,TGTGCCAGCAGCCAAGAATGGACGGGGGGATCCACAGATACGCAGTATTTT,TRBJ2-3,TRBD2,TRBV4-2,NA
CASSGQGAREQFF,TGTGCCAGCAGTGGACAGGGGGCCCGTGAGCAGTTCTTC,TRBJ2-1,TRBD1,TRBV2,NA
CASSVMQGGNQPQHF,TGTGCCAGCAGTGTAATGCAGGGTGGAAATCAGCCCCAGCATTTT,TRBJ1-5,NA,TRBV2,NA
CASSSSGTTYNEQFF,TGTGCCAGCAGCTCCTCCGGGACTACTTACAATGAGCAGTTCTTC,TRBJ2-1,TRBD2,TRBV5-8,NA
CASSLALAGPNEKLFF,TGCGCCAGCAGCTTGGCCCTCGCAGGGCCTAATGAAAAACTGTTTTTT,TRBJ1-4,NA,TRBV5-1,NA
CASSWESTYEQYF,TGCGCCAGCAGCTGGGAGTCCACCTACGAGCAGTACTTC,TRBJ2-7,NA,TRBV5-1,NA
CASSLSADSPYGYTF,TGTGCCAGCAGCTTATCAGCGGACTCGCCCTATGGCTACACCTTC,TRBJ1-2,NA,TRBV7-6,NA
CASLGSWQETQYF,TGTGCCAGCCTAGGTTCCTGGCAAGAGACCCAGTACTTC,TRBJ2-5,NA,TRBV6-1,NA
CASRPFLAIHEQYF,TGTGCCAGCAGACCGTTTCTAGCGATCCACGAGCAGTACTTC,TRBJ2-7,NA,TRBV27,NA
CASSLVPGDEQYF,TGTGCCAGCAGCTTAGTTCCGGGAGACGAGCAGTACTTC,TRBJ2-7,NA,TRBV7-9,few
CASSPGGGREQYF,TGTGCCAGCAGCCCCGGCGGGGGACGCGAGCAGTACTTC,TRBJ2-7,TRBD2,TRBV7-3,NA